These 7 T cell receptor beta chains came from one sample sequenced in a study of tumor and adjacent non-tumor tissue in lung cancer. RNA was extracted from bulk tissue without any cell sorting. TCRbeta libraries were built with three rounds of nested PCR, modified from ARM-PCR. Using its own MiXCR run on the multiplex PCR reads, TCRdb lists one record per CDR3 protein. The table includes roughly 93,000 distinct CDR3 sequences, about 67% detected once. Specimen: lung tumor tissue. The receptors shown here come from a man aged 60-69 years with non-small cell lung cancer.

As concerns this clonotype: A read error may be the cause here, since a much bigger clone is one base away. The CDR3 reads CASSLNLYVETGVQETQYF. CDR3 bases: TGTGCCAGCAGTTTAAACCTATACGTTGAAACGGGAGTCCAAGAGACCCAGTACTTC. The rearrangement joins TRBV28 to TRBJ2-5, with a tentative D call TRBD2 (6 bases). The germline V gene has CDR1 MDHEN and CDR2 SYDVKM. The V end lost 2 bases, the J end lost 1 base, and 23 bases lay between the germline ends. The CDR3 spans 19 residues.

A note on this clonotype: The conserved final phenylalanine or tryptophan is absent from the CDR3, which likely points to a read error. The J gene is TRBJ2-2, the V gene TRBV11-2, with D hard to call. Germline CDR1 and CDR2: SGHAT and FQNNGV. This CDR3 spans 15 amino acids. CDR3 DNA: TGTGCCAACAGCCCCCGTGTCGAGAACACCGGGGAGCTGTTTTGT. This gives the protein CANSPRVENTGELFC.

The chain employs TRBV29-1 and TRBJ2-1; the match to TRBD1 covers 8 bases. In germline, CDR1 is SQVTM, CDR2 ANQGSEA. The V and J ends lost 7 bases and 5 bases, in that order; junction bases with no gene match: 13. The CDR3 consists of 15 residues. CDR3 bases: TGCAGCGCCAACCCAACGACAGGGGCGCACAATGAGCAGTTCTTC. Its protein is CSANPTTGAHNEQFF.

Note on this clonotype: This may stem from a read error, because a much larger clone lies one nucleotide away. The V and J genes are TRBV6-5 and TRBJ2-5; 12 positions agree with TRBD2. Germline V gives CDR1 MNHEY, CDR2 SVGAGI. The CDR3 covers 18 residues. The CDR3 DNA follows: TGTGTCAGCAGTCATCGATACTCTAGCGGGGGGGCCCAAGAGACCCAGTACTTC. Amino acid sequence: CVSSHRYSSGGAQETQYF.

Details on this clonotype: Sequence at one end of the junction differs from germline and may be a read error. The genes are TRBV29-1 and TRBJ2-2; a possible D gene is TRBD1 (6 bases). The germline V gene encodes CDR1 SQVTM and CDR2 ANQGSEA. The CDR3 length is 14 residues. Written as DNA, the CDR3 is TGCAGCGTGGTCCGGGACATCTACACCGGGGAACTGTTTTTT. Residues: CSVVRDIYTGELFF.

About this clonotype itself: An end of the junction does not agree with germline; a read error may underlie this. This chain uses TRBV7-9 with TRBJ1-2; tentative D call: TRBD1 (6 bases). This CDR3 has 13 residues. CDR1 SEHNR and CDR2 FQNEAQ come from the germline V gene (reference sequence). This CDR3 reads CASTNGQNYGYTF. CDR3 in DNA: TGTGCCAGCACCAATGGACAGAACTATGGCTACACCTTT.

This clonotype has more than one count but fewer than ten. This chain connects TRBV28 to TRBJ2-1, with 11 bases fitting TRBD2. The CDR3 is 17 amino acids. V was clipped by 5 bases and J by 1 base; unmatched bases: 7. Germline lookup yields CDR1 MDHEN and CDR2 SYDVKM. CDR3 bases: TGTGCCAGCAGTCCAGTCCGACTAGCGGGATCCTACAATGAGCAGTTCTTC. Amino acids: CASSPVRLAGSYNEQFF. The full variable domain, completed using reference TRBV28 and TRBJ2-1, is DVKVTQSSRYLVKRTGEKVFLECVQDMDHENMFWYRQDPGLGLRLIYFSYDVKMKEKGDIPEGYSVSREKKERFSLILESASTNQTSMYLCASSPVRLAGSYNEQFFGPGTRLTVL.